This note documents a single T cell receptor beta chain sequence. The CDR3 spans 17 residues. V was pared by 2 bases and J by 1 base, with 18 bases between. The germline V gene has CDR1 MNHEY and CDR2 SVGEGT. These data originate in a study of blood T cell repertoires in COVID-19. The assay was immunoSEQ multiplex PCR, and TCRdb's table has in-frame clones only and misses some. Of 100,000 to 150,000 clones listed, roughly four fifths are singletons. Sequencing was done on a sample of peripheral blood. This chain uses TRBV6-2 or TRBV6-3 with TRBJ2-7; perhaps TRBD1 as D (5 bases). The receptor's source is a man in his fifties or sixties with acute or convalescent COVID-19. CDR3 amino acids: CASSYPLDIPMSYEQYF. DNA of the CDR3: TGTGCCAGCAGTTACCCTCTGGACATCCCAATGTCCTACGAGCAGTACTTC.